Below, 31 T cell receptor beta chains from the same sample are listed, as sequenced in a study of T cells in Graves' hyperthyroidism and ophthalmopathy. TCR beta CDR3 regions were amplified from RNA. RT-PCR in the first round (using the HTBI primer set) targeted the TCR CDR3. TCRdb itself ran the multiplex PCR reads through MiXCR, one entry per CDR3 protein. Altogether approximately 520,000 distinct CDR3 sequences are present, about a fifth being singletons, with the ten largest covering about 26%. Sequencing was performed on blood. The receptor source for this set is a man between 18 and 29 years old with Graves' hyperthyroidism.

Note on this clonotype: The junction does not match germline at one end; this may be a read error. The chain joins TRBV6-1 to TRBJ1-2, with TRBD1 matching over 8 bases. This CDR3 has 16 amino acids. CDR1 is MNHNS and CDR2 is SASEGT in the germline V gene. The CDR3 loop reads CASREAGTGTLYGYTF. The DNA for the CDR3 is TGTGCCAGCAGGGAAGCCGGGACAGGCACCCTCTATGGCTACACCTTC.

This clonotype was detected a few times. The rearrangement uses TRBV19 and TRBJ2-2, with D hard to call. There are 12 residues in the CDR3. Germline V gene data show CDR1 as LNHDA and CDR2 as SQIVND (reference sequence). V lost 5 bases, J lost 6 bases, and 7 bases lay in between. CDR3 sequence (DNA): TGTGCCAGTAGTTCCAACCCCGGGGAGCTGTTTTTT. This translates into CASSSNPGELFF.

CDR3 region: CASSGRGGRIYEQYF. The CDR3 DNA reads as TGTGCCAGCAGTGGCCGAGGCGGGAGGATCTACGAGCAGTACTTC. The chain combines TRBV5-5 with TRBJ2-7, with TRBD2 identical over 8 bases. This CDR3 spans 15 amino acids. V trimming: 5 bases; J trimming: 3 bases; junction bases outside the gene matches: 10. The V gene's germline CDR1 is SGHKS and CDR2 YYEKEE (reference sequence).

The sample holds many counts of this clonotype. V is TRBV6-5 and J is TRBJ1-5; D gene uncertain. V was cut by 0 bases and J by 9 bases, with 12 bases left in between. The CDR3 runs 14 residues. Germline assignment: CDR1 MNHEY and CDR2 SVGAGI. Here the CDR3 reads CASSYSKAPRPQHF. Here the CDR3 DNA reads TGTGCCAGCAGTTACTCGAAGGCCCCTAGGCCCCAGCATTTT.

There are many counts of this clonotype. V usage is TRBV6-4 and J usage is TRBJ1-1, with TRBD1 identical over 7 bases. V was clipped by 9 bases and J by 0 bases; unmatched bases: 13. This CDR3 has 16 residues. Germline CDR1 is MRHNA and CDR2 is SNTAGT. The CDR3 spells CARFDRAHRMNTEAFF. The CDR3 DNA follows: TGTGCCAGATTTGACAGGGCTCATAGGATGAACACTGAAGCTTTCTTT.

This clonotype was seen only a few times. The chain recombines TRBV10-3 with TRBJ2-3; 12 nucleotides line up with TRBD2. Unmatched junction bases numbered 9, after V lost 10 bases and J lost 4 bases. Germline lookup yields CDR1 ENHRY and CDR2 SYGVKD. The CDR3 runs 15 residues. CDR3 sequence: CATLRLAGAADTQYF. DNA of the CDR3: TGTGCCACCCTTCGACTAGCGGGGGCCGCAGATACGCAGTATTTT.

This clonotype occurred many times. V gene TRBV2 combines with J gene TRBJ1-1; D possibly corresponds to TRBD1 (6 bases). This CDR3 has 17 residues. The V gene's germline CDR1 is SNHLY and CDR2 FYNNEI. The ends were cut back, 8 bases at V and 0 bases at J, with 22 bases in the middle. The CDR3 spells CASHITHTDSLNTEAFF. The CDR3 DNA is TGTGCCAGCCATATTACACATACGGACAGTCTGAACACTGAAGCTTTCTTT.

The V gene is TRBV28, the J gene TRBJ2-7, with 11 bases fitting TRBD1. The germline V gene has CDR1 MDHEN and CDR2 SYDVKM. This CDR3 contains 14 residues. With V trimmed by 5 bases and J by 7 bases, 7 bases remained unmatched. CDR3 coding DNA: TGTGCCAGCAGTGGCGGACAGGGGGCCCGGGAGCAGTACTTC. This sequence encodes CASSGGQGAREQYF. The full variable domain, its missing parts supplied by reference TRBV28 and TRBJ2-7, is DVKVTQSSRYLVKRTGEKVFLECVQDMDHENMFWYRQDPGLGLRLIYFSYDVKMKEKGDIPEGYSVSREKKERFSLILESASTNQTSMYLCASSGGQGAREQYFGPGTRLTVT.

The CDR3 bases are TGTGCCAGCAGTCTGTCTCCGGGAGGGGGCCATGGCTACACCTTC. Amino acids: CASSLSPGGGHGYTF. V and J are TRBV6-1 and TRBJ1-2, with 7 nucleotides matching TRBD1. The J segment lost 6 bases and the V segment lost 5 bases, leaving 12 bases of the junction unmatched. CDR3 length: 15 amino acids. Looked up from germline, CDR1 is MNHNS and CDR2 is SASEGT.

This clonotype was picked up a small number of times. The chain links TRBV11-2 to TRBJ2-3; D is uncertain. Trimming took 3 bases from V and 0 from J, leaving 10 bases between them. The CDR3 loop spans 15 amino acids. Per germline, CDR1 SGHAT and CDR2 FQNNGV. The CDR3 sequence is CASSFRSASTDTQYF. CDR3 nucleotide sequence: TGTGCCAGCAGCTTTCGGTCCGCTAGCACAGATACGCAGTATTTT.

The DNA of the CDR3 is TGTGCCAGCAGTTTATCCCCCGCAGGGGTTATTAACTATGGCTACACCTTC. It encodes CASSLSPAGVINYGYTF. V and J are TRBV27 and TRBJ1-2, with a possible D match to TRBD1 (6 bases). Trimming pared 0 bases from V and 1 base from J, leaving 15 bases between. CDR3 size: 17 residues. Germline lookup yields CDR1 MNHEY and CDR2 SMNVEV (reference sequence).

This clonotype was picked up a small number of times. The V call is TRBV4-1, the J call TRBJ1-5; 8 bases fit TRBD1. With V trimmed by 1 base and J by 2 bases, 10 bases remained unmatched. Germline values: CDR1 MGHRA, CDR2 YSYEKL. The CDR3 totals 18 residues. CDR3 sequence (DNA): TGCGCCAGCAGCCAAGTAGTCAGGGGGCGTTTGGGCAATCAGCCCCAGCATTTT. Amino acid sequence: CASSQVVRGRLGNQPQHF.

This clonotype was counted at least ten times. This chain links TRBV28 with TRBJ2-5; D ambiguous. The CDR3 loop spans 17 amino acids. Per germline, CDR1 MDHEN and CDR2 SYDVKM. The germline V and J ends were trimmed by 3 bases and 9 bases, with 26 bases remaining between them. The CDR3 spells CASSFNSRTGRDRAQYF. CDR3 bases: TGTGCCAGCAGTTTCAACTCGCGCACCGGCCGAGATAGAGCCCAGTACTTC. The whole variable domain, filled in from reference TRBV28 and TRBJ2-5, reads DVKVTQSSRYLVKRTGEKVFLECVQDMDHENMFWYRQDPGLGLRLIYFSYDVKMKEKGDIPEGYSVSREKKERFSLILESASTNQTSMYLCASSFNSRTGRDRAQYFGPGTRLLVL.

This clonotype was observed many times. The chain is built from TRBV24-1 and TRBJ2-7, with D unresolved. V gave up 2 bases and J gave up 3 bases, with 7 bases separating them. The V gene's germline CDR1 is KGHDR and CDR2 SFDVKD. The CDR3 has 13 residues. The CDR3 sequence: CATSDSGYYEQYF. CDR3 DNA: TGTGCCACCAGTGATTCTGGTTACTACGAGCAGTACTTC.

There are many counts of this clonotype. The CDR3 DNA follows: TGTGCCAGCAGTTACGTGAGTGGGGTTTACGAGCAGTACTTC. Translated: CASSYVSGVYEQYF. The V gene is TRBV6-2 or TRBV6-3, the J gene TRBJ2-7; D not certain. The CDR3 extends over 14 amino acids. The V gene's germline CDR1 is MNHEY and CDR2 SVGEGT. Trimming cost V 2 bases and J 4 bases, with 12 bases left between them.

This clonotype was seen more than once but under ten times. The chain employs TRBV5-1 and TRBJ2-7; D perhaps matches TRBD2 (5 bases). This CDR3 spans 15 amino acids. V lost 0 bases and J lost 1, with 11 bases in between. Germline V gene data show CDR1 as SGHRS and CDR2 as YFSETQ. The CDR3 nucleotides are TGCGCCAGCAGCTTGGGAGGGTTCGGATCCTACGAGCAGTACTTC. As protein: CASSLGGFGSYEQYF.

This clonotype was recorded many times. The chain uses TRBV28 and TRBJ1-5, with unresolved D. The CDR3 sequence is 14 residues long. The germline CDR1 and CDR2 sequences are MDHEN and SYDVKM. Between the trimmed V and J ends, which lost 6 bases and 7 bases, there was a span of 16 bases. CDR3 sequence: CASRGRWAKQPQHF. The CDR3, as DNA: TGTGCCAGCAGGGGAAGGTGGGCAAAGCAGCCCCAGCATTTT.

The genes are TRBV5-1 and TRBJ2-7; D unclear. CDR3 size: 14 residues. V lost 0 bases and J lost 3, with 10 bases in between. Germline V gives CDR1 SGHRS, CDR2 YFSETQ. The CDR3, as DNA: TGCGCCAGCAGCTTGGGGCAGGAGATCTACGAGCAGTACTTC. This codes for CASSLGQEIYEQYF.

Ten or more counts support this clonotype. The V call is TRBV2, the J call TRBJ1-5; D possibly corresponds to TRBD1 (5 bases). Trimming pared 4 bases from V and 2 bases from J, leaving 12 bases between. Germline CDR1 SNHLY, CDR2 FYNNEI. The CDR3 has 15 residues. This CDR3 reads CASSAEGLGNQPQHF. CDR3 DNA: TGTGCCAGCAGTGCGGAGGGACTTGGCAATCAGCCCCAGCATTTT. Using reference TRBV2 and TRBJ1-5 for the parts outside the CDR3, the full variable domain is EPEVTQTPSHQVTQMGQEVILRCVPISNHLYFYWYRQILGQKVEFLVSFYNNEISEKSEIFDDQFSVERPDGSNFTLKIRSTKLEDSAMYFCASSAEGLGNQPQHFGDGTRLSIL.

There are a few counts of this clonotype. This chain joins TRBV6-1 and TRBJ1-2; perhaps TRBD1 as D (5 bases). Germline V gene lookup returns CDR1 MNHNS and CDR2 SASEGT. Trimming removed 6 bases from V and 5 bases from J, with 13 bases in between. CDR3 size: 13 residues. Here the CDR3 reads CASSGDLRYGYTF. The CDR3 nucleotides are TGTGCCAGCAGCGGGGACCTACGTTATGGCTACACCTTC.

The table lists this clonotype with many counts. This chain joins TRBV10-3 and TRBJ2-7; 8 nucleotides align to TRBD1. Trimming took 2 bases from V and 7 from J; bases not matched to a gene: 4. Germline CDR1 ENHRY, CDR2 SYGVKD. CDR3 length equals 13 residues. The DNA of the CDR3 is TGTGCCATCAGTGAGAACAGGGGGAGAGAGCAGTACTTC. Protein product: CAISENRGREQYF.

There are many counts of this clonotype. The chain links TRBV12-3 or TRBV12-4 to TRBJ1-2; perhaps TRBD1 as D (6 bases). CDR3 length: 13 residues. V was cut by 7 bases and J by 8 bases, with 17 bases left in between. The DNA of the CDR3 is TGTGCCAGCAAATTCAGGGGTTTCCTAGGCTACACCTTC. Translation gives CASKFRGFLGYTF.

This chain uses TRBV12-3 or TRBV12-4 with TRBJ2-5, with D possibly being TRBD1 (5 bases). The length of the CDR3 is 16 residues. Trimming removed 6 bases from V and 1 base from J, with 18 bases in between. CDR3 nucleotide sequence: TGTGCCAGCAGCCTTCGGACATACCGAAGCCAAGAGACCCAGTACTTC. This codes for CASSLRTYRSQETQYF.

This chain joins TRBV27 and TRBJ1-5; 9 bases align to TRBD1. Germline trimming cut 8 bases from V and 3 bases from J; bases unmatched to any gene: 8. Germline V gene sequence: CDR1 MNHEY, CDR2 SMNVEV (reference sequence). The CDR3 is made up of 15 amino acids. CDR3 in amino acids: CASARTGDYNQPQHF. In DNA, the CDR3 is TGTGCCAGCGCCCGGACAGGGGACTACAATCAGCCCCAGCATTTT.

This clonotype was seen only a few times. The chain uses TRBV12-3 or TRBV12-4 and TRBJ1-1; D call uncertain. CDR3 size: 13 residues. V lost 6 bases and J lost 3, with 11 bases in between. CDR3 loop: CASSTIGHTEAFF. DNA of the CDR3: TGTGCCAGCAGCACGATAGGGCACACTGAAGCTTTCTTT.

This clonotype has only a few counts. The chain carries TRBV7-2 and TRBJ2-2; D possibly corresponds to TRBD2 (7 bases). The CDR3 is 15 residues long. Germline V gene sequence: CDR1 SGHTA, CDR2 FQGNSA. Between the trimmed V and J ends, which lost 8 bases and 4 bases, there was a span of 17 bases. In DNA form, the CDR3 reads TGTGCCAGCTCCTGGGGGCGGGGGAGCACCGGGGAGCTGTTTTTT. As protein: CASSWGRGSTGELFF.

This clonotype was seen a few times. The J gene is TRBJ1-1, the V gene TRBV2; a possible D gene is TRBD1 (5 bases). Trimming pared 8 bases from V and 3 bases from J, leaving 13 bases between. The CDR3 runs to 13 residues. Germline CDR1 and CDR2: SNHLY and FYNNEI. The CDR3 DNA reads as TGTGCCAGCGAGGGGCTCGGGGACACTGAAGCTTTCTTT. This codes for CASEGLGDTEAFF.

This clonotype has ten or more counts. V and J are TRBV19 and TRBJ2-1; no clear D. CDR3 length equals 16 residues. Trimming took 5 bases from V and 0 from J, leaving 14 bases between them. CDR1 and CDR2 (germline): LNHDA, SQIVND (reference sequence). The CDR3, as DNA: TGTGCCAGTAGTCCCGGTCGTACTCGCTCCTACAATGAGCAGTTCTTC. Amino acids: CASSPGRTRSYNEQFF.

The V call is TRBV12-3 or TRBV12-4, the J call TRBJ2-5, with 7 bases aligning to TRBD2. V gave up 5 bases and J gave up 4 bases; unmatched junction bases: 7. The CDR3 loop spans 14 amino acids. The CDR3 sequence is CASSPGTIGETQYF. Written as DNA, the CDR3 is TGTGCCAGCAGTCCCGGGACTATAGGAGAGACCCAGTACTTC.

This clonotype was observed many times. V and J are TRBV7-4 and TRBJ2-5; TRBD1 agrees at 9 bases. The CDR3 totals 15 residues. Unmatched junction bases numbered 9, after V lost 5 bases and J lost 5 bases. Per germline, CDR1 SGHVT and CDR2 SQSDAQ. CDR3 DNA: TGTGCCAGCAGCGCCCCGGGACAGGGTTTGGAGACCCAGTACTTC. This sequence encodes CASSAPGQGLETQYF.

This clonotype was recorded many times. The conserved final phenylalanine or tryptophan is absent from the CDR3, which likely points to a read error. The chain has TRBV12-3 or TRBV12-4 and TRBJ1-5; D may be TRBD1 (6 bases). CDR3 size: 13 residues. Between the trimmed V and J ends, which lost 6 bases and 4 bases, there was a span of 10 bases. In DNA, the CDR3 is TGTGCCAGCAGCTACAGGGATAATCAGCCCCAGCATTAT. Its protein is CASSYRDNQPQHY.